This passage covers 3 T cell receptor beta chains from one sample sequenced in a study of blood T cells in healthy people across ages. For the second PCR, which ran for about 6 to 11 cycles, a sample-barcoded 5' primer and a J-beta primer mix were used. TCRdb re-analysed the 5' RACE reads in MiXCR, keeping a single row per CDR3 protein. Among fewer than 1.5 million distinct CDR3 sequences listed, roughly 40% were seen once. Source material: blood. The origin of the receptors is a woman aged 18-29 years in good health.

There are a few counts of this clonotype. The gene calls are TRBV6-6 and TRBJ1-1, with a tentative D call TRBD1 (5 bases). The CDR3 is made up of 13 amino acids. Trimming removed 5 bases at V and 9 bases at J, with 16 bases between. Germline V CDR1 and CDR2: MNHNY, SVGAGI (reference sequence). The CDR3 protein is CASSNRDSGKAFF. In nucleotides, the CDR3 is TGTGCCAGCAGTAACCGGGACTCGGGAAAAGCTTTCTTT.

This clonotype has more than one count but fewer than ten. J is TRBJ1-2 and V is TRBV6-6; 8 nucleotides line up with TRBD1. From germline, CDR1 is MNHNY and CDR2 SVGAGI (reference sequence). With 6 bases clipped from V and 3 bases from J, the junction kept 6 bases outside the gene matches. CDR3 length: 14 amino acids. The CDR3 loop is CASSRGQVDYGYTF. For the CDR3, the DNA is TGTGCCAGCAGCCGGGGACAGGTGGACTATGGCTACACCTTC.

This clonotype occurred a few times. The chain carries TRBV2 and TRBJ2-5, with TRBD2 as a possible D gene (5 bases). CDR1 is SNHLY, CDR2 FYNNEI, per germline. The length of the CDR3 is 13 residues. With 7 bases removed from V and 5 bases from J, the gap between germline ends came to 14 bases. In nucleotides, the CDR3 is TGTGCCAGCACGGGTAACGGGGTGGAGACCCAGTACTTC. Translating it yields CASTGNGVETQYF.